This is a list of T cell receptor beta chains from one sample in a study of T cell repertoires in cytomegalovirus infection. Their recognized antigens are unknown. One entry per CDR3 protein, called by TCRdb with MiXCR from the reads. Here the sample spans about 920,000 distinct CDR3 sequences, about a third being singletons. This specimen consisted of cultured CD8+ T cells from PBMCs, obtained from culture after CMV antigen stimulation. These receptor sequences come from a human donor in good health (CMV status not recorded). Some clones in this sample may be carry-over from other donors' samples. Both conserved end residues are part of each CDR3. The D gene is left open where the match is weak. Some rows have no size entry. The others give once, few or many, or a class for an expanded clone.

V,length,size,D,J,CDR3,DNA
TRBV7-2,18,many,-,TRBJ1-1,CASSLVTGKGFLNTEAFF,TGTGCCAGCAGCTTAGTCACAGGCAAGGGATTTCTGAACACTGAAGCTTTCTTT
TRBV6-2/TRBV6-3,14,few,TRBD2,TRBJ2-1,CASSYWRGANEQFF,TGTGCCAGCAGTTACTGGCGGGGGGCTAATGAGCAGTTCTTC
TRBV19,12,-,-,TRBJ2-4,CASSIVGRDQYF,TGTGCCAGTAGTATTGTAGGTCGGGATCAGTACTTC
TRBV6-6,17,few,-,TRBJ1-3,CASSALGDNTSGNTIYF,TGTGCCAGCAGTGCCCTGGGGGACAACACCTCTGGAAACACCATATATTTT
TRBV6-1,15,-,-,TRBJ1-1,CASSEPTYANTEAFF,TGTGCCAGCAGTGAACCTACCTACGCTAACACTGAAGCTTTCTTT
TRBV28,13,-,-,TRBJ1-2,CASSALSDYGYTF,TGTGCCAGCAGTGCACTCTCAGACTATGGCTACACCTTC
TRBV6-6,19,-,-,TRBJ2-1,CASSYLIHQTGKPYNEQFF,TGTGCCAGCAGTTATCTTATTCATCAAACAGGGAAACCTTACAATGAGCAGTTCTTC
TRBV29-1,15,-,-,TRBJ2-2,CSVEGRGEVTGELFF,TGCAGCGTTGAAGGGCGGGGCGAAGTGACCGGGGAGCTGTTTTTT
TRBV6-5,15,-,-,TRBJ1-1,CASSYSVPPATEAFF,TGTGCCAGCAGTTACTCGGTACCTCCCGCCACTGAAGCTTTCTTT
TRBV25-1,15,few,-,TRBJ2-5,CASSGWTVTEETQYF,TGTGCCAGCAGTGGGTGGACGGTCACGGAAGAGACCCAGTACTTC
TRBV7-9,15,-,-,TRBJ1-3,CVSSTSGSSGNTIYF,TGTGTCAGCAGCACCAGCGGCAGCTCTGGAAACACCATATATTTT
TRBV6-8,12,-,-,TRBJ2-1,CASSYRGAEQFF,TGTGCCAGCAGTTACCGCGGGGCTGAGCAGTTCTTC
TRBV6-1,16,-,TRBD1,TRBJ1-1,CASSEVATGILTEAFF,TGTGCCAGCAGTGAAGTCGCGACAGGGATTCTCACTGAAGCTTTCTTT
TRBV19,16,-,-,TRBJ2-7,CASSNNRVSLEYEQYF,TGTGCCAGTAGTAACAACAGGGTTAGTCTCGAATACGAGCAGTACTTC
TRBV12-3/TRBV12-4,17,many,-,TRBJ1-2,CASSSLVGGGRGHGYTF,TGTGCCAGCAGCTCTCTCGTGGGGGGGGGGAGAGGTCATGGCTACACCTTC
TRBV4-1,16,-,-,TRBJ2-3,CASSQEWKRYTDTQYF,TGCGCCAGCAGCCAAGAATGGAAGCGGTACACAGATACGCAGTATTTT
TRBV11-3,15,few,TRBD1,TRBJ2-1,CASSSERGPYNEQFF,TGTGCCAGCAGCTCGGAAAGGGGGCCCTACAATGAGCAGTTCTTC
TRBV6-5,14,-,-,TRBJ2-3,CASAPIQQKDTQYF,TGTGCCAGCGCCCCTATACAACAAAAAGATACGCAGTATTTT
TRBV12-3/TRBV12-4,16,few,-,TRBJ2-1,CASSLRRGTEGNEQFF,TGTGCCAGCAGTTTAAGGCGAGGGACGGAAGGCAATGAGCAGTTCTTC
TRBV7-6,16,many,-,TRBJ2-3,CASSLAGYGSTDTQYF,TGTGCCAGCAGCTTAGCCGGCTACGGGAGCACAGATACGCAGTATTTT
TRBV7-9,17,few,-,TRBJ2-3,CASKPAYVLTSTDTQYF,TGTGCCAGCAAACCCGCGTATGTTCTGACGTCCACAGATACGCAGTATTTT
TRBV4-3,16,-,-,TRBJ2-3,CASSQDRGRGIDTQYF,TGCGCCAGCAGCCAAGATCGGGGACGGGGAATTGATACGCAGTATTTT
TRBV25-1,11,-,-,TRBJ2-7,CASSVATEQYF,TGTGCCAGCAGTGTTGCCACCGAGCAGTACTTC
TRBV6-2/TRBV6-3,14,-,-,TRBJ2-1,CASTPVGQYNEQFF,TGTGCCAGCACCCCGGTAGGGCAGTACAATGAGCAGTTCTTC
TRBV6-5,16,-,-,TRBJ1-1,CASSYSRSGVHTEAFF,TGTGCCAGCAGTTACTCGCGTTCGGGGGTCCACACTGAAGCTTTCTTT
TRBV6-1,14,-,TRBD1,TRBJ1-6,CASSLAGTDSPLHF,TGTGCCAGCAGCCTCGCCGGGACAGATTCACCCCTCCACTTT
TRBV12-3/TRBV12-4,13,few,-,TRBJ1-1,CASRKTDFTEAFF,TGTGCCAGCAGGAAGACGGATTTCACTGAAGCTTTCTTT
TRBV7-9,12,few,-,TRBJ2-4,CASSIYRDIQYF,TGTGCCAGCAGCATTTACAGAGACATTCAGTACTTC
TRBV6-1,16,many,-,TRBJ2-7,CASSERPGTKRYEQYF,TGTGCCAGCAGTGAAAGGCCCGGGACGAAGCGGTACGAGCAGTACTTC
TRBV25-1,15,-,-,TRBJ2-2,CASSEYPSNTGELFF,TGTGCCAGCAGTGAATATCCCTCGAACACCGGGGAGCTGTTTTTT
TRBV19,12,many,-,TRBJ1-6,CASKRGYSPLHF,TGTGCCAGTAAGAGGGGGTATTCACCCCTCCACTTT
TRBV6-6,14,-,-,TRBJ1-3,CASSYLLGGNTIYF,TGTGCCAGCAGTTACCTTCTCGGAGGAAACACCATATATTTT
TRBV7-2,13,once,TRBD2,TRBJ2-7,CASSWTSSYEQYF,TGTGCCAGCAGCTGGACTAGTTCCTACGAGCAGTACTTC
TRBV5-4,16,-,TRBD2,TRBJ2-5,CASSLWQRGYGETQYF,TGTGCCAGCAGCTTATGGCAGCGGGGATACGGTGAGACCCAGTACTTC
TRBV7-9,15,few,TRBD2,TRBJ2-7,CASLPLAGFSYEQYF,TGTGCCAGCCTTCCTTTAGCGGGGTTCTCCTACGAGCAGTACTTC
TRBV27,18,-,TRBD2,TRBJ2-2,CASSAGLAGGLGTGELFF,TGTGCCAGCAGTGCGGGACTAGCGGGGGGCCTGGGCACCGGGGAGCTGTTTTTT
TRBV6-1,12,-,-,TRBJ2-3,CASSDTGDTQYF,TGTGCCAGCAGTGACACCGGGGATACGCAGTATTTT
TRBV7-9,13,-,-,TRBJ2-5,CASTLGSPETQYF,TGTGCCAGCACCTTGGGTTCCCCGGAGACCCAGTACTTC
TRBV6-8,15,-,-,TRBJ2-1,CASSYVLSDYNEQFF,TGTGCCAGCAGTTATGTCCTTTCAGACTACAATGAGCAGTTCTTC
TRBV9,13,-,-,TRBJ1-2,CASSVVEGGGYTF,TGTGCCAGCAGCGTAGTAGAAGGAGGTGGCTACACCTTC
TRBV7-9,11,-,-,TRBJ1-4,CASSFAEELFF,TGTGCCAGCAGCTTCGCGGAGGAACTGTTTTTT
TRBV27,13,-,-,TRBJ1-1,CASSRKLGTEAFF,TGTGCCAGCAGCCGCAAATTAGGCACTGAAGCTTTCTTT
TRBV28,12,-,TRBD1,TRBJ1-6,CASSPGQGGIHF,TGTGCCAGCAGTCCCGGACAGGGGGGGATCCACTTT
TRBV5-4,14,few,TRBD1,TRBJ1-1,CASSAGQTNTEAFF,TGTGCCAGCAGCGCGGGACAGACGAACACTGAAGCTTTCTTT
TRBV13,13,few,-,TRBJ2-7,CASSSQVSYEQYF,TGTGCCAGCAGCTCTCAGGTTTCCTACGAGCAGTACTTC
TRBV7-9,16,few,-,TRBJ2-3,CASSPVNQPLADTQYF,TGTGCCAGCAGCCCTGTAAATCAACCCTTAGCGGATACGCAGTATTTT
TRBV6-5,13,few,-,TRBJ2-1,CASSDSGGDEQFF,TGTGCCAGCAGCGACTCGGGCGGAGATGAGCAGTTCTTC
TRBV7-7,15,-,-,TRBJ1-5,CASSHLVHSNQPQHF,TGTGCTAGCAGCCATTTGGTACATAGCAATCAGCCCCAGCATTTT
TRBV7-9,16,-,-,TRBJ2-7,CASSLALGPTFYEQYF,TGTGCCAGCAGCTTAGCCCTGGGACCTACTTTCTACGAGCAGTACTTC
TRBV12-3/TRBV12-4,14,few,-,TRBJ1-3,CASSLSFRRNTIYF,TGTGCCAGCAGTTTATCGTTCAGGAGAAACACCATATATTTT
TRBV7-3,16,few,-,TRBJ2-3,CASSPYLGYGTDTQYF,TGTGCCAGCAGTCCGTACCTGGGCTATGGGACAGATACGCAGTATTTT
TRBV6-1,16,-,TRBD1,TRBJ1-6,CASSDGTATYNSPLHF,TGTGCCAGCAGTGATGGGACAGCCACCTATAATTCACCCCTCCACTTT
TRBV11-2,17,few,-,TRBJ1-1,CASSLRFSGGGDTEAFF,TGTGCCAGCAGCTTAAGGTTTTCTGGGGGGGGGGACACTGAAGCTTTCTTT